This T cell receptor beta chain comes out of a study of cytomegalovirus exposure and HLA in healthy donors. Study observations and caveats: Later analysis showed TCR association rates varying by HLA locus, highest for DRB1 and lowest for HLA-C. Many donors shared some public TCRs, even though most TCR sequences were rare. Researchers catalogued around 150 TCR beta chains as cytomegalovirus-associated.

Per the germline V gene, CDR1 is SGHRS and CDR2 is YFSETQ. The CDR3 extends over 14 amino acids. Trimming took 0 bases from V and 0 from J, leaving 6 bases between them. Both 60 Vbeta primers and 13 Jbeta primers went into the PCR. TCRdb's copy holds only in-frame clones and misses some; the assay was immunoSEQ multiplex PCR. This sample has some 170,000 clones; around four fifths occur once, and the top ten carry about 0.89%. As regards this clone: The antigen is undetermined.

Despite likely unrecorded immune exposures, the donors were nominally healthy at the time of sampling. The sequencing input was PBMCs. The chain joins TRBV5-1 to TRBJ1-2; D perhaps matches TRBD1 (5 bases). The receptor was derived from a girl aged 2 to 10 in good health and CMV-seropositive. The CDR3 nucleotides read TGCGCCAGCAGCTTGGGACAGCCTAACTATGGCTACACCTTC. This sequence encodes CASSLGQPNYGYTF.